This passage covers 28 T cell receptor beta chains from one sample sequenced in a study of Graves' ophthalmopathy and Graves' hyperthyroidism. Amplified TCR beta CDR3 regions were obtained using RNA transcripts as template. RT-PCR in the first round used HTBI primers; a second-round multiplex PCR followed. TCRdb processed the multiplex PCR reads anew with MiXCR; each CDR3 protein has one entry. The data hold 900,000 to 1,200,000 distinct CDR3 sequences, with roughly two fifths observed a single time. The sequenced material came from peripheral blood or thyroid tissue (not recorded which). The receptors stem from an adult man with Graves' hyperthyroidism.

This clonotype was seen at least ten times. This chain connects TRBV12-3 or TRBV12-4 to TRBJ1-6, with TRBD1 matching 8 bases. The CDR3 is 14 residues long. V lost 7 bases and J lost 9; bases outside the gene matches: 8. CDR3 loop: CASTPGTGRSPLHF. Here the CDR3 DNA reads TGTGCCAGCACCCCCGGGACAGGTCGTTCACCCCTCCACTTT.

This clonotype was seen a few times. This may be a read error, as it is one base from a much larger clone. The CDR3 sequence: CASSDPDRNYGYTF. The CDR3 DNA reads TGCGCCAGCAGTGACCCGGACAGGAACTATGGCTACACCTTC. V usage is TRBV10-2 and J usage is TRBJ1-2; 7 bases align to TRBD1. Trimming at V came to 3 bases and at J to 2 bases, leaving 3 bases not matched to a gene. Germline CDR1 reads WSHSY; CDR2 reads SAAADI. CDR3 size: 14 residues.

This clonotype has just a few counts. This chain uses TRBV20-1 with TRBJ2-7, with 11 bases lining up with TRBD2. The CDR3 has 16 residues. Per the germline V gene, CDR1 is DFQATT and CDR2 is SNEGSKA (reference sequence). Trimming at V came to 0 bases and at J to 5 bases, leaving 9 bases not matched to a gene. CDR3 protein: CSARDLSLAGVDEQYF. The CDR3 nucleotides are TGCAGTGCTAGAGATTTATCACTAGCGGGAGTAGACGAGCAGTACTTC.

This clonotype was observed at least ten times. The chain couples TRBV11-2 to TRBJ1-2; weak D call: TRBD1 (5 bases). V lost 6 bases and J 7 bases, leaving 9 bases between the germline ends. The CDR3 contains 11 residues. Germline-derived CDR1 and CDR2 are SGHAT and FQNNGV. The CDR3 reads CASRGTGGYTF. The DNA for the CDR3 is TGTGCCAGCAGAGGGACGGGTGGCTACACCTTC. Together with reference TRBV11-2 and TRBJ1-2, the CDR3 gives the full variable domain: EAGVAQSPRYKIIEKRQSVAFWCNPISGHATLYWYQQILGQGPKLLIQFQNNGVVDDSQLPKDRFSAERLKGVDSTLKIQPAKLEDSAVYLCASRGTGGYTFGSGTRLTVV.

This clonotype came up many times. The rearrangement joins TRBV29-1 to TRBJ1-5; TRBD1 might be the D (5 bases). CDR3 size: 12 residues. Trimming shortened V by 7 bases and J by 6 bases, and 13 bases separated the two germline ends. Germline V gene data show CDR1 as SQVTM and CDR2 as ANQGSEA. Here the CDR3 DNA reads TGCAGCGCCCAGAAAGGGACTCAGCCCCAGCATTTT. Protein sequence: CSAQKGTQPQHF.

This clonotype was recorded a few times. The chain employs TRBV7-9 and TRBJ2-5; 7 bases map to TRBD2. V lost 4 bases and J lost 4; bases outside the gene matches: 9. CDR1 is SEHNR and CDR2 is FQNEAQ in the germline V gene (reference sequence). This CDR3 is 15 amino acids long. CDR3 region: CASSSETSSRETQYF. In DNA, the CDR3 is TGTGCCAGCAGCTCAGAGACTAGCTCGAGAGAGACCCAGTACTTC.

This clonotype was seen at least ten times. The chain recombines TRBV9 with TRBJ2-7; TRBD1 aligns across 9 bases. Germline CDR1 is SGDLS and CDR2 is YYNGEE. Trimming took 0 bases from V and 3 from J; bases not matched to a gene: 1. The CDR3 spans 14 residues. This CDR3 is CASSVVDRGYEQYF. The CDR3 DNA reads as TGTGCCAGCAGCGTAGTGGACAGGGGCTACGAGCAGTACTTC.

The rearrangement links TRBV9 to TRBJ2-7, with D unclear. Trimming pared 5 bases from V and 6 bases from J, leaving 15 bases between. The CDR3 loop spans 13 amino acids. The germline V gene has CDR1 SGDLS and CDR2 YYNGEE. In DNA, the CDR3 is TGTGCCAGCAGGTCGATCAAGCGAGGCGAGCAGTACTTC. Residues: CASRSIKRGEQYF. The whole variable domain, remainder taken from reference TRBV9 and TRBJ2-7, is DSGVTQTPKHLITATGQRVTLRCSPRSGDLSVYWYQQSLDQGLQFLIQYYNGEERAKGNILERFSAQQFPDLHSELNLSSLELGDSALYFCASRSIKRGEQYFGPGTRLTVT.

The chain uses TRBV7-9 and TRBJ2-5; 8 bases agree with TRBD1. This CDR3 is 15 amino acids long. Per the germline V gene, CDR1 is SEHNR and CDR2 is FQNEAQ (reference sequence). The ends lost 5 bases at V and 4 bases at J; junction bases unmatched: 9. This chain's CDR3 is CASSLISTGAETQYF. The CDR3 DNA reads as TGTGCCAGCAGCCTTATCTCGACAGGGGCAGAGACCCAGTACTTC.

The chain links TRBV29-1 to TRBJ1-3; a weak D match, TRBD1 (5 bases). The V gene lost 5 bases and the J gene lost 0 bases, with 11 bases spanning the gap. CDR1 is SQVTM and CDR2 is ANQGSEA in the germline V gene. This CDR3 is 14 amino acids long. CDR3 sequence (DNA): TGCAGCGTTTGGGGGGGAAGCTCTGGAAACACCATATATTTT. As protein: CSVWGGSSGNTIYF.

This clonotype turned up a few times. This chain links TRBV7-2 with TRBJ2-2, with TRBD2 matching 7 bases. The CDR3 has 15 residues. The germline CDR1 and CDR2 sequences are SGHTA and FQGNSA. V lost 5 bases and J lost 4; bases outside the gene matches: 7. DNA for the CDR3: TGTGCCAGCAGCCGGACTAGGCATCCCACCGGGGAGCTGTTTTTT. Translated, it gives CASSRTRHPTGELFF.

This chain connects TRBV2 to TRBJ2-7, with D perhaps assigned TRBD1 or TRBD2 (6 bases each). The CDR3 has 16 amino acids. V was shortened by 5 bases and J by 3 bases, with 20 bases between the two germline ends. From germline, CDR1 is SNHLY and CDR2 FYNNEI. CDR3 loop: CASSLRFGGVFYEQYF. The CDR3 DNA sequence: TGTGCCAGCAGTTTACGATTCGGGGGCGTCTTCTACGAGCAGTACTTC.

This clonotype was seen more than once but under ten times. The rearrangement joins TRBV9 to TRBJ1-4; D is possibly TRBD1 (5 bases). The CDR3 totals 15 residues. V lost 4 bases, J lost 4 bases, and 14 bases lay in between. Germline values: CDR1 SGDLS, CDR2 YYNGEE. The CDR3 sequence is CASSLRGRNNEKLFF. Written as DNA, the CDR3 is TGTGCCAGCAGCTTAAGGGGCAGGAATAATGAAAAACTGTTTTTT.

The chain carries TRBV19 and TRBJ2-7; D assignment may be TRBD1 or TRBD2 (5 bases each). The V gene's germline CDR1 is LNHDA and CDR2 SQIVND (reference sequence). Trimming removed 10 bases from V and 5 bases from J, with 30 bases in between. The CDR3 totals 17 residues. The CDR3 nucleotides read TGTGCCACCAGTAGTATAGCTCCGGGACGCCCAAGCCACGAGCAGTACTTC. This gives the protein CATSSIAPGRPSHEQYF.

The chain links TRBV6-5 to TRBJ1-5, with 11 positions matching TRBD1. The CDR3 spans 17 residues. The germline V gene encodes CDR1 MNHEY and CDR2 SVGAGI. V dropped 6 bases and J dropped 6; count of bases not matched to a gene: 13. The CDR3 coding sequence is TGTGCCAGCAGATCAAATCCCGGGACAGGGGGGACTCAGCCCCAGCATTTT. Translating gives CASRSNPGTGGTQPQHF.

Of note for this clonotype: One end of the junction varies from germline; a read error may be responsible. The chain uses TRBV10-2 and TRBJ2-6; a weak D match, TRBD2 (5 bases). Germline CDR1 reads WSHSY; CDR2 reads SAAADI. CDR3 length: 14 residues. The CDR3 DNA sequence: TGTGCCAGCACCACGGGGACTGGGGCCAACGTCCTGACTTTC. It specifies CASTTGTGANVLTF.

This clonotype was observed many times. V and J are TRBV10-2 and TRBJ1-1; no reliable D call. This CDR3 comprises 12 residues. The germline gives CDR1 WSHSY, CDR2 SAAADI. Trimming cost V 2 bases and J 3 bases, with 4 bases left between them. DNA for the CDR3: TGCGCCAGCAGTGAGCCGGACACTGAAGCTTTCTTT. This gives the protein CASSEPDTEAFF.

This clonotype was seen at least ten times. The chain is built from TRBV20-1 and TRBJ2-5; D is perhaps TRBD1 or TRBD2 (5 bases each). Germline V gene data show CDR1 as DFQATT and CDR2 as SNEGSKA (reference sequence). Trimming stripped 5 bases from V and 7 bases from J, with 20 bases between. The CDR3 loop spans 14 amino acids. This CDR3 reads CSAGIGPRGGTQYF. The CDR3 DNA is TGCAGTGCTGGGATCGGGCCCCGGGGCGGGACCCAGTACTTC.

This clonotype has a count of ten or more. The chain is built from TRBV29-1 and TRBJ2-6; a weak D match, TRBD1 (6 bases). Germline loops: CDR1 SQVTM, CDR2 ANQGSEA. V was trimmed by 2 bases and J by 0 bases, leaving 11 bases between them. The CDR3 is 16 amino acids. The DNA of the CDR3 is TGCAGCGTTGAATCCGACAGGTACTCTGGGGCCAACGTCCTGACTTTC. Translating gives CSVESDRYSGANVLTF.

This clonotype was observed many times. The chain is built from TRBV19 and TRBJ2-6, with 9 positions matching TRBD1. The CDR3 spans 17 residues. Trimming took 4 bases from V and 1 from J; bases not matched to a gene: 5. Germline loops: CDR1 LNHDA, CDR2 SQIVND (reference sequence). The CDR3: CASSRTGDGSGANVLTF. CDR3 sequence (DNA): TGTGCCAGTAGTAGGACAGGGGATGGTTCTGGGGCCAACGTCCTGACTTTC.

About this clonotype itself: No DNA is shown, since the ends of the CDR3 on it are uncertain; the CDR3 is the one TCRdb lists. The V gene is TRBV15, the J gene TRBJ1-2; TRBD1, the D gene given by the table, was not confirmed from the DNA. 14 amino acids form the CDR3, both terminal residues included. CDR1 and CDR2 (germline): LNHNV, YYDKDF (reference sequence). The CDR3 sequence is CATSRDAVGAGNTF.

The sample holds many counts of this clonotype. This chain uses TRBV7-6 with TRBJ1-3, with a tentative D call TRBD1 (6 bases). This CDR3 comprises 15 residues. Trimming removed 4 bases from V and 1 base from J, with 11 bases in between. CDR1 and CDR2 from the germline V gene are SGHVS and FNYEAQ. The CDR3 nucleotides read TGTGCCAGCAGCTGGAATCAGGGGTCTGGAAACACCATATATTTT. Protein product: CASSWNQGSGNTIYF.

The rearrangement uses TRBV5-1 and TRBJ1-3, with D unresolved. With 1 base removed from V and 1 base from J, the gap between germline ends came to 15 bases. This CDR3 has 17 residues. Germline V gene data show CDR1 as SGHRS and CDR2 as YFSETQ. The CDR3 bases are TGCGCCAGCAGCTTGAAAGGGTCAGTTTCTTCTGGAAACACCATATATTTT. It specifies CASSLKGSVSSGNTIYF.

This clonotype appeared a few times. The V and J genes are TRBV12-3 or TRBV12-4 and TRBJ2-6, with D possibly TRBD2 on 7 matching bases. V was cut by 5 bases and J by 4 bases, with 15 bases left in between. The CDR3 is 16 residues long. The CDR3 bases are TGTGCCAGCAGTCCCCGTGGGGGGGCCGGGGCCAACGTCCTGACTTTC. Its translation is CASSPRGGAGANVLTF.

This chain's CDR3 is CASRTGGASGANVLTF. For the CDR3, the DNA is TGTGCCAGTCGGACAGGGGGCGCGTCTGGGGCCAACGTCCTGACTTTC. The genes are TRBV19 and TRBJ2-6; 11 nucleotides align to TRBD1. V was clipped by 8 bases and J by 1 base; unmatched bases: 4. Germline CDR1 is LNHDA and CDR2 is SQIVND (reference sequence). The CDR3 is made up of 16 amino acids.

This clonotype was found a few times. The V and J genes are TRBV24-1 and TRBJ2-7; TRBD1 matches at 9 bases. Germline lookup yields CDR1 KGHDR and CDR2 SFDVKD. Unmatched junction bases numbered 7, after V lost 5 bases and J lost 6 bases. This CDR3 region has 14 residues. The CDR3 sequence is CATSVTGGRGEQYF. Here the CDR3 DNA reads TGTGCCACCAGTGTGACAGGGGGGCGAGGCGAGCAGTACTTC.

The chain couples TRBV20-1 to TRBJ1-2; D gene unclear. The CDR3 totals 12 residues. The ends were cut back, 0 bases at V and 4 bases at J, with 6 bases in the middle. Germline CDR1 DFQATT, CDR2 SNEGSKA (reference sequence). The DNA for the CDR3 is TGCAGTGCTAGAGATCCGGTCTATGGCTACACCTTC. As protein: CSARDPVYGYTF.

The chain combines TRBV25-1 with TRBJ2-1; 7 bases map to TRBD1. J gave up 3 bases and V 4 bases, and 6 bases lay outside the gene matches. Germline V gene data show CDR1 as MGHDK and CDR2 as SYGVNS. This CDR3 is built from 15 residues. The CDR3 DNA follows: TGTGCCAGCAGTGGACCCGACAGGGACTACAATGAGCAGTTCTTC. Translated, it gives CASSGPDRDYNEQFF. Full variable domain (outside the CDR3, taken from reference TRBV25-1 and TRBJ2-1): EADIYQTPRYLVIGTGKKITLECSQTMGHDKMYWYQQDPGMELHLIHYSYGVNSTEKGDLSSESTVSRIRTEHFPLTLESARPSHTSQYLCASSGPDRDYNEQFFGPGTRLTVL.